A selection of T cell receptor beta chains follows, all from one sample in a study of blood T cell repertoires in COVID-19. TCRdb keeps only in-frame clones here, not all; method: immunoSEQ multiplex PCR. Of 270,000 or so clones listed, 86% were seen once; the top ten hold over 9.5%. The sequencing sample was made of peripheral blood. These receptors originate from a woman aged 25-40 years with COVID-19, enrolled during active disease. Each CDR3 is given with its conserved first and last residue. Each record gives: D gene, V gene, J gene, clone size, CDR3 DNA, CDR3 protein. D genes are given only for firm matches. Expanded clones get a size class; other rows say once, few or many, or leave the size out.

NA,TRBV21-1,TRBJ2-1,once,TGTGCCAGCAGCAAACGCCGCCGAGCAGATCTAGGATACAATGAGCAGTTCTTC,CASSKRRRADLGYNEQFF
TRBD1,TRBV7-9,TRBJ2-1,NA,TGTGCCAGCAGCCGACAGGGGACAAGCTCCTACAATGAGCAGTTCTTC,CASSRQGTSSYNEQFF
TRBD1,TRBV5-5,TRBJ2-7,NA,TGTGCCAGCAGTTCGGGACAGGGTGGGTACGAGCAGTACTTC,CASSSGQGGYEQYF
NA,TRBV18,TRBJ2-3,NA,TGTGCCAGCTCACCGGCAGGGGCAGATACGCAGTATTTT,CASSPAGADTQYF
TRBD1,TRBV9,TRBJ1-4,NA,TGTGCCAGCAGCGTAGGGGACAGGGCGAGCGAAAAACTGTTTTTT,CASSVGDRASEKLFF
TRBD1,TRBV4-1,TRBJ1-1,NA,TGCGCCAGCAGCAAGTTTGGGACAGGGGACACTGAAGCTTTCTTT,CASSKFGTGDTEAFF
NA,TRBV6-5,TRBJ2-3,NA,TGTGCCAGCAGTCCTCAGGGGTTTAGCACAGATACGCAGTATTTT,CASSPQGFSTDTQYF
NA,TRBV5-4,TRBJ2-3,few,TGTGCCAGCAGCTTCTCGGCTTCTAGAGGTTACGGTACGCAGTATTTT,CASSFSASRGYGTQYF
NA,TRBV7-8,TRBJ2-3,NA,TGTGCCAGCAGCCAAGAGGATACGCAGTATTTT,CASSQEDTQYF
NA,TRBV4-1,TRBJ2-7,NA,TGCGCCAGCAGCCAACCCGGGGTTTACGAGCAGTACTTC,CASSQPGVYEQYF
TRBD1,TRBV19,TRBJ2-4,NA,TGTGCCAGTAGTACGCTGACAGGGGCGGCCAAAAACATTCAGTACTTC,CASSTLTGAAKNIQYF
TRBD2,TRBV5-4,TRBJ2-3,NA,TGTGCCAGCAGCTTGCTAGCGGGGGTGAAAGATACGCAGTATTTT,CASSLLAGVKDTQYF
NA,TRBV28,TRBJ1-2,NA,TGTGCCAGCAGTTTACTCGGGACAAGGGCCGGCTACACCTTC,CASSLLGTRAGYTF
TRBD2,TRBV16,TRBJ2-7,NA,TGTGCCAGCAGCCAGGGACTATACGAGCAGTACTTC,CASSQGLYEQYF
NA,TRBV7-9,TRBJ2-3,NA,TGTGCCAGCAGCTTAGGTTGGGGGCCCTTGGATACGCAGTATTTT,CASSLGWGPLDTQYF
NA,TRBV7-9,TRBJ2-1,few,TGTGCCAGCAGCTCCCCCCGGCGGGCAGGGGTCTTTGGGGATGAGCAGTTCTTC,CASSSPRRAGVFGDEQFF
TRBD2,TRBV6-1,TRBJ2-1,NA,TGTGCCAGCAGTGGTAGGGGCGGGGGGCCCTACAATGAGCAGTTCTTC,CASSGRGGGPYNEQFF
TRBD1,TRBV25-1,TRBJ1-1,NA,TGTGCCAGCAGCCCCGGGACAGGGGAAATTGGAGCTTTCTTT,CASSPGTGEIGAFF
TRBD1,TRBV6-1,TRBJ1-2,NA,TGTGCCAGCAGTGAAGAGGGACAGGGCGGGTATGGCTACACCTTC,CASSEEGQGGYGYTF
TRBD2,TRBV7-2,TRBJ2-3,NA,TGTGCCAGCAGATTCACCGGGACTAGCGGGGGAAATACGCAGTATTTT,CASRFTGTSGGNTQYF
NA,TRBV11-2,TRBJ1-1,NA,TGTGCCAGCAGCTTAGTTCCTCCGGAAGCTTTCTTT,CASSLVPPEAFF
TRBD1,TRBV10-1,TRBJ1-6,few,TGCGCCAGCAGTCAGTACAGGGGGGATTCACCCCTCCACTTT,CASSQYRGDSPLHF
NA,TRBV4-1,TRBJ2-3,NA,TGCGCCAGCAGCCAAGGGGTTAGCTTCGGGGCAGATACGCAGTATTTT,CASSQGVSFGADTQYF
TRBD1,TRBV2,TRBJ2-1,once,TGTGCCAGCAGTGACCCTAGGACAGGGTTCGATGAGCAGTTCTTC,CASSDPRTGFDEQFF
NA,TRBV30,TRBJ2-3,NA,TGTGCCTGGAGTGTACCAGCGGGTGTGACGGATACGCAGTATTTT,CAWSVPAGVTDTQYF
TRBD1,TRBV5-1,TRBJ1-3,NA,TGCGCCAGCAGCTTCTGGACAGGGGTGGGAAACACCATATATTTT,CASSFWTGVGNTIYF